This entry lists 12 T cell receptor beta chains sequenced from one sample in a study of blood T cell repertoires in COVID-19. The data were produced by immunoSEQ multiplex PCR, yet TCRdb's version contains in-frame clones alone and is incomplete. In the table there are roughly 360,000 clones, roughly 87% of which are singletons. Sequencing was performed on PBMCs or T cells enriched from blood (not recorded which). Receptors originate from a woman between 45 and 60 years old who had recovered from COVID-19.

This clone was seen just once. This chain uses TRBV4-3 with TRBJ2-3; TRBD2 matches 10 bases. V trimming: 0 bases; J trimming: 1 base; junction bases outside the gene matches: 7. Germline lookup yields CDR1 LGHNA and CDR2 YSLEER. The CDR3 is 18 residues long. The CDR3 bases are TGCGCCAGCAGCCAAGATGCCAGCGGGGGGGCGGGCACAGATACGCAGTATTTT. It yields the protein CASSQDASGGAGTDTQYF.

This sequence joins TRBV6-5 and TRBJ1-2; D unresolved. The CDR3 sequence is 13 residues long. Germline assignment: CDR1 MNHEY and CDR2 SVGAGI. Trimming removed 5 bases from V and 2 bases from J, with 9 bases in between. The CDR3 nucleotides are TGTGCCAGCAGTATCGCAACAAACTATGGCTACACCTTC. Translation: CASSIATNYGYTF.

There are a few counts of this clone. The J gene is TRBJ1-1, the V gene TRBV15; 8 bases match TRBD1. Germline CDR1 reads LNHNV; CDR2 reads YYDKDF (reference sequence). CDR3 length: 16 amino acids. The V segment lost 0 bases and the J segment 2 bases; nucleotides outside the gene matches: 5. In DNA, the CDR3 is TGTGCCACCAGCAGAGAGCCGGGACAGGTTAACACTGAAGCTTTCTTT. It is translated as CATSREPGQVNTEAFF.

J is TRBJ1-4 and V is TRBV4-3; D uncertain. The V and J ends lost 1 base and 4 bases respectively, with 13 bases between them. CDR3 length: 16 amino acids. Germline V gives CDR1 LGHNA, CDR2 YSLEER. CDR3 in DNA: TGCGCCAGCAGCCAAGGCCAGAATTTTTTTAATGAAAAACTGTTTTTT. Protein: CASSQGQNFFNEKLFF.

The rearrangement links TRBV6-2 or TRBV6-3 to TRBJ1-3, with D unclear. The CDR3 totals 13 residues. Looked up from germline, CDR1 is MNHEY and CDR2 is SVGEGT. V lost 2 bases, J lost 7 bases, and 9 bases lay in between. The CDR3 DNA reads TGTGCCAGCAGTTACACTCAGCGGAACACCATATATTTT. Translation gives CASSYTQRNTIYF.

This chain uses TRBV4-1 with TRBJ2-1; TRBD2 agrees at 13 bases. Germline loops: CDR1 MGHRA, CDR2 YSYEKL. The CDR3 spans 17 residues. V shed 8 bases, J shed 9 bases, and the junction held 16 bases outside the gene matches. Here the CDR3 reads CASANIMGTSGNTEQFF. Here the CDR3 DNA reads TGCGCCAGCGCGAACATAATGGGGACTAGCGGGAATACTGAGCAGTTCTTC.

This clone came up a few times. The genes are TRBV5-8 and TRBJ1-2; 7 bases align to TRBD1. Germline V lookup: CDR1 SGHTS, CDR2 YDEGEE. J lost 8 bases, V lost 1 base, and 8 bases had no gene match. CDR3 length: 14 residues. The CDR3 protein is CASSLNPTGVGYTF. The CDR3 DNA follows: TGTGCCAGCAGCTTGAACCCCACAGGGGTCGGCTACACCTTC.

V usage is TRBV7-2 and J usage is TRBJ2-4; perhaps TRBD1 as D (6 bases). The CDR3 runs to 14 residues. Trimming pared 3 bases from V and 5 bases from J, leaving 11 bases between. CDR1 and CDR2 (germline): SGHTA, FQGNSA. The CDR3 region is CASSLNRAENIQYF. The CDR3 nucleotides read TGTGCCAGCAGCTTGAACAGGGCGGAAAACATTCAGTACTTC.

This clone was counted once. The chain joins TRBV6-1 to TRBJ2-1; perhaps TRBD2 as D (6 bases). The CDR3 totals 14 residues. V was clipped by 3 bases and J by 10 bases, with 16 bases between them. Germline V lookup: CDR1 MNHNS, CDR2 SASEGT. Here the CDR3 DNA reads TGTGCCAGCAGTGAGGGGGTCTTGGGGGGAGAGCAGTTCTTC. Translated: CASSEGVLGGEQFF.

The chain couples TRBV5-1 to TRBJ1-1, with 10 bases fitting TRBD1. V shed 4 bases, J shed 11 bases, and the junction held 8 bases outside the gene matches. Germline CDR1 reads SGHRS; CDR2 reads YFSETQ. The CDR3 loop spans 13 amino acids. The CDR3 DNA follows: TGCGCCAGCAGCCCCGGGACAGGGGTTCTCGCTTTCTTT. Translation gives CASSPGTGVLAFF. Complete variable domain (other parts from reference TRBV5-1 and TRBJ1-1): KAGVTQTPRYLIKTRGQQVTLSCSPISGHRSVSWYQQTPGQGLQFLFEYFSETQRNKGNFPGRFSGRQFSNSRSEMNVSTLELGDSALYLCASSPGTGVLAFFGQGTRLTVV.

J is TRBJ2-5 and V is TRBV13; the D gene is possibly TRBD1 (5 bases). Trimming removed 2 bases from V and 4 bases from J, with 11 bases in between. CDR1 is PRHDT, CDR2 FYEKMQ, per germline (reference sequence). The CDR3 totals 14 residues. The CDR3: CASSLQGRGETQYF. Written as DNA, the CDR3 is TGTGCCAGCAGCTTACAGGGTAGGGGAGAGACCCAGTACTTC.

The chain is built from TRBV5-5 and TRBJ1-4; D not resolved. Per germline, CDR1 SGHKS and CDR2 YYEKEE (reference sequence). Trimming took off 5 bases at V and 3 bases at J, with 17 bases between the two ends. CDR3 length: 16 residues. The CDR3 bases are TGTGCCAGCAGTCAACTGGGCCTGCAGGCTAATGAAAAACTGTTTTTT. Protein product: CASSQLGLQANEKLFF.